This T cell receptor (beta chain) is drawn from a study of blood T cell repertoires in COVID-19 (dated by TCRdb to 2020 to 2022). Concerning the study at large: Samples covering the acute and convalescent phases of COVID-19 were provided by collaborators in the United States, Italy and Spain. The prospective study material was composed of cDNA or gDNA derived from T cells, B-cell-depleted T cells, or PBMCs. The dataset comprised deeply sampled blood TCRbeta repertoires from subjects exposed to, actively infected with, or recovered from COVID-19. The repertoires were released in a freely available public database meant as a resource for research on the immune response to SARS-CoV-2. The samples were drawn from the first 160 participants of the ongoing ImmuneRACE study and from over 950 subjects provided by 6 global collaborators. Nearly every sample came with metadata listing a de-identified subject ID, COVID-19 status, age in years and sex. Where HLA class I and class II types were available, the types were taken from metadata supplied by the sample provider, not from assay-based typing.

TCRbeta CDR3 regions were amplified from genomic DNA using the immunoSEQ Assay, a bias-controlled multiplex PCR. For the original study's pipeline: The number of nucleated cells in each sample was estimated from the amplification of reference gene primers within the assay. To quantify the absolute abundance of each unique TCRbeta CDR3 rearrangement, sequence reads were collapsed and filtered. For each sample, productive Simpson clonality was calculated by taking the square root of Simpson's diversity index across productive rearrangements. TCRdb obtained this table from immuneACCESS and retained in-frame rearrangements with V and J assigned. These tables miss some clones; where compared with another copy, unresolved V genes account for less than half of the shortfall, and the remainder is unexplained. V and J calls and clone size follow that table, whereas D and trimming were derived from the DNA. Recorded for this sample are 180,000 or so clones; roughly 86% of them occurred a single time. The top ten constitute around 6.5% of the sample.

Paper-wide results and their limitations: The amount of clinical and demographic metadata varied by source and participant and was provided uncurated.

Whole blood was collected in K2EDTA tubes by collaborating institutions according to the institutions' own protocols. For TCRbeta analysis, collaborators shipped samples as frozen whole blood, isolated PBMCs, or DNA extracted from either of those sample types. The CDR3, cysteine through phenylalanine, is 12 amino acids long. Only CDR3 DNA remains: 36 bases, in frame from the first base. The trim is 5 bases for V and 7 bases for J, with a gap of 6 bases between the germline ends. This clone showed up just once. The specificity of this receptor is unknown. Qualities for individual bases were not recorded, and no much larger clone is one base off.

This sequence originates from a woman of 80 years or more in a cohort sampled during active or convalescent COVID-19. What was sequenced was peripheral blood. The chain was built from TRBV12-3 or TRBV12-4 and TRBJ1-6; the D gene identity is not certain. The nucleotide sequence is given as TGTGCCAGCAGTGTCAGGAATTCACCCCTCCACTTT. Translated, it gives CASSVRNSPLHF.